The clone carrying this T cell receptor (beta chain) has just a few counts. Trimming took off 6 bases at V and 2 bases at J, with 11 bases between the two ends. Per germline, CDR1 MNHEY and CDR2 SVGAGI. The CDR3 has 14 amino acids. This sample stems from a study of T cell changes during pregnancy in multiple sclerosis. Sequencing used immunoSEQ multiplex PCR; TCRdb keeps in-frame clones, though not all of them. The table records around 35,000 clones, roughly nine tenths of them present only once. The TCR sequence derives from a female donor with multiple sclerosis, enrolled in a pregnancy study. The chain uses TRBV6-5 and TRBJ2-1; D not certain. This material consisted of CD8+ T cells from peripheral blood mononuclear cells, taken in the first trimester of pregnancy. The DNA for the CDR3 is TGTGCCAGCAGCCCTTTTTTAGCCTACAATGAGCAGTTCTTC. Amino acids: CASSPFLAYNEQFF.